This TCR beta chain is drawn from a study of T cell responses to AZD1222 COVID-19 vaccine. Regarding this clone: The antigen is unknown.

Overall study findings and caveats: No repertoire was sampled before or during the peak T cell response, only after it. Among vaccine-associated CD4 TCRs, coverage spanned spike, with dominance at 160-218 and 743-854.

Per the germline V gene, CDR1 is LNHDA and CDR2 is SQIVND (reference sequence). The V and J ends lost 3 bases and 11 bases respectively, with 10 bases between them. This CDR3 is 11 amino acids long. Using immunoSEQ multiplex PCR, the repertoire was profiled, and TCRdb retains in-frame clones only, with some absent. The sample has some 150,000 clones; about 93% are singletons. This TCR was recovered from an adult in good health. Material: peripheral blood, obtained on day 0 of AZD1222 vaccination. This chain joins TRBV19 and TRBJ1-1; no reliable D call. CDR3 in amino acids: CASSIGSYAFF. CDR3 nucleotide sequence: TGTGCCAGTAGTATTGGGTCCTACGCTTTCTTT.